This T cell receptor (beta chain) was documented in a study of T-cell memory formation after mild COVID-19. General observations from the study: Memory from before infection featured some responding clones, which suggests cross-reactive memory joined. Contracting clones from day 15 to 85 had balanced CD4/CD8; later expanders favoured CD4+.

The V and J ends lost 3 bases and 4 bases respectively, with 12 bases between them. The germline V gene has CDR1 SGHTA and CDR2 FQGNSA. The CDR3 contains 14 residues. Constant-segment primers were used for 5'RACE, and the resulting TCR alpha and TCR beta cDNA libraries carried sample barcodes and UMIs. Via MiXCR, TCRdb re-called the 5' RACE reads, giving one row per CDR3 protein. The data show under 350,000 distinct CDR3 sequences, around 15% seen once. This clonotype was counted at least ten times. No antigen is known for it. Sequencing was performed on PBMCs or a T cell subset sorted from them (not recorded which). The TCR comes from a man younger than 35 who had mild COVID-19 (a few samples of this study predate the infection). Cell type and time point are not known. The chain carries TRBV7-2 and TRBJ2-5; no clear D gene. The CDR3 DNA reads TGTGCCAGCAGCTTCCGCGACCCGGCAGAGACCCAGTACTTC. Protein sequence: CASSFRDPAETQYF. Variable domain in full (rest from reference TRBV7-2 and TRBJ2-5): GAGVSQSPSNKVTEKGKDVELRCDPISGHTALYWYRQSLGQGLEFLIYFQGNSAPDKSGLPSDRFSAERTGGSVSTLTIQRTQQEDSAVYLCASSFRDPAETQYFGPGTRLLVL.